The 31 T cell receptor beta chains reported below all come from one sample, sequenced in a study of blood T cells in healthy people across ages. With a J-beta primer mix and a sample-barcoded 5' primer, a second PCR ran roughly 7 to 11 cycles. TCRdb reprocessed the 5' RACE reads with MiXCR, giving one entry per CDR3 protein. The sample yields about 1.5 million distinct CDR3 sequences, about 40% seen once. Sequences were obtained from blood. All receptors derive from a woman in her late teens or twenties in good health.

The V gene is TRBV28, the J gene TRBJ1-4; no clear D. This CDR3 is built from 17 residues. The germline CDR1 and CDR2 sequences are MDHEN and SYDVKM. V was clipped by 5 bases and J by 4 bases, with 20 bases between them. This CDR3 reads CASSGYMAVPFNEKLFF. The CDR3 coding sequence is TGTGCCAGCAGTGGCTACATGGCTGTCCCTTTTAATGAAAAACTGTTTTTT.

Concerning this clonotype itself: Sequence at one end of the junction differs from germline and may be a read error. This chain joins TRBV20-1 and TRBJ2-4; 7 positions agree with TRBD2. The assigned J gene may be wrong: the sequence end matches TRBJ2-7 better. Germline V gives CDR1 DFQATT, CDR2 SNEGSKA (reference sequence). The CDR3 runs 15 residues. CDR3 protein: CSARRLAGASCEQYF. The CDR3 DNA reads as TGCAGTGCTAGGAGATTAGCGGGTGCCTCCTGCGAGCAGTACTTC.

This clonotype was seen a handful of times. This rearrangement joins TRBV12-3 or TRBV12-4 to TRBJ2-3; 13 bases align to TRBD2. V shed 0 bases and J 0 bases; nucleotides not matched to a gene: 6. The CDR3 sequence is 19 residues long. Here the CDR3 reads CASSLAGTSGEDSTDTQYF. The CDR3, as DNA: TGTGCCAGCAGTTTAGCAGGGACTAGCGGGGAGGATAGCACAGATACGCAGTATTTT.

The V gene is TRBV30, the J gene TRBJ1-1; D is uncertain. Per the germline V gene, CDR1 is GTSNPN and CDR2 is SVGIG (reference sequence). V was pared by 0 bases and J by 3 bases, with 14 bases between. The length of the CDR3 is 15 residues. CDR3 DNA: TGTGCCTGGAGTGTACTAGAGGGAACCTACACTGAAGCTTTCTTT. This translates into CAWSVLEGTYTEAFF.

The V and J genes are TRBV5-1 and TRBJ2-5; D tentatively fits TRBD1 or TRBD2 (5 bases each). The germline V and J ends were trimmed by 2 bases and 5 bases, with 13 bases remaining between them. CDR1 SGHRS and CDR2 YFSETQ come from the germline V gene. The CDR3 spans 14 residues. This CDR3 is CASSFLGTEETQYF. The DNA of the CDR3 is TGCGCCAGCAGCTTTCTCGGGACCGAGGAGACCCAGTACTTC.

In the case of this clonotype: Given a much more abundant clone one base away, this may be a read error. The rearrangement links TRBV11-2 to TRBJ2-1; 14 nucleotides agree with TRBD2. Germline V lookup: CDR1 SGHAT, CDR2 FQNNGV. CDR3 length: 16 residues. With 3 bases clipped from V and 7 bases from J, the junction kept 5 bases outside the gene matches. The CDR3 here is CASSFQTSGRGNEQFF. The CDR3 DNA follows: TGTGCCAGCAGCTTTCAGACTAGCGGGAGGGGGAATGAGCAGTTCTTC.

This clonotype was recorded a few times. The CDR3, as DNA: TGCGCCAGCAGCTTGGCCCTTCACAGGGGTGAGCAGTTCTTC. As protein: CASSLALHRGEQFF. V is TRBV5-1 and J is TRBJ2-1; 7 bases align to TRBD1. The CDR3 consists of 14 residues. With 0 bases clipped from V and 9 bases from J, the junction kept 6 bases outside the gene matches. Germline V gene lookup returns CDR1 SGHRS and CDR2 YFSETQ.

The chain joins TRBV18 to TRBJ1-1, with D maybe TRBD1 (6 bases). V gave up 6 bases and J gave up 4 bases, with 15 bases separating them. Germline CDR1 and CDR2: KGHSH and LQKENI. The CDR3 is 14 amino acids. CDR3 sequence reads: CASSPPDSLTEAFF. DNA for the CDR3: TGTGCCAGCTCGCCCCCGGACAGCCTCACTGAAGCTTTCTTT. The full variable domain, rest sourced from reference TRBV18 and TRBJ1-1, is NAGVMQNPRHLVRRRGQEARLRCSPMKGHSHVYWYRQLPEEGLKFMVYLQKENIIDESGMPKERFSAEFPKEGPSILRIQQVVRGDSAAYFCASSPPDSLTEAFFGQGTRLTVV.

This clonotype was seen at least ten times. The V call is TRBV12-3 or TRBV12-4, the J call TRBJ2-7; D is unresolved. Trimming pared 1 base from V and 7 bases from J, leaving 8 bases between. CDR3 length equals 12 residues. This CDR3 is CASSLVGSEQYF. CDR3 bases: TGTGCCAGCAGTTTAGTAGGGTCGGAGCAGTACTTC.

This chain connects TRBV2 to TRBJ2-3, with 12 bases that match TRBD1. Trimming removed 5 bases from V and 5 bases from J; junction bases left unmatched: 5. Germline CDR1 SNHLY, CDR2 FYNNEI. This CDR3 comprises 15 residues. The CDR3 loop is CASSRDRGPVDTQYF. The CDR3 nucleotides are TGTGCCAGCAGTCGGGACAGGGGGCCGGTAGATACGCAGTATTTT. Together with reference TRBV2 and TRBJ2-3, the CDR3 gives the full variable domain: EPEVTQTPSHQVTQMGQEVILRCVPISNHLYFYWYRQILGQKVEFLVSFYNNEISEKSEIFDDQFSVERPDGSNFTLKIRSTKLEDSAMYFCASSRDRGPVDTQYFGPGTRLTVL.

The table lists this clonotype with many counts. The chain joins TRBV24-1 to TRBJ2-1; no clear D gene. V was clipped by 4 bases and J by 0 bases, with 0 bases between them. This CDR3 is built from 12 residues. Germline V gives CDR1 KGHDR, CDR2 SFDVKD. The CDR3 DNA follows: TGTGCCACCAGTGACTCCTACAATGAGCAGTTCTTC. Its translation is CATSDSYNEQFF.

This clonotype occurred a few times. The chain has TRBV29-1 and TRBJ2-7; TRBD1 agrees at 7 bases. J gave up 2 bases and V 4 bases, and 8 bases lay outside the gene matches. The CDR3 is made up of 14 amino acids. Germline assignment: CDR1 SQVTM and CDR2 ANQGSEA. The CDR3 region has the DNA TGCAGCGTTGTCGACAGGGATTATACCTACGAGCAGTACTTC. This translates into CSVVDRDYTYEQYF.

The chain combines TRBV20-1 with TRBJ2-1; 11 nucleotides match TRBD1. The ends lost 5 bases at V and 10 bases at J; junction bases unmatched: 4. The CDR3 has 12 amino acids. Germline CDR1 reads DFQATT; CDR2 reads SNEGSKA (reference sequence). CDR3 amino acids: CSAPGQGGEQFF. As DNA, the CDR3 is TGCAGTGCTCCGGGACAGGGGGGGGAGCAGTTCTTC.

The CDR3 DNA reads as TGTGCCAGCAGTGTATACGGGGAGCTGTTTTTT. It encodes CASSVYGELFF. The J gene is TRBJ2-2, the V gene TRBV27; D gene uncertain. V lost 5 bases and J 7 bases, leaving 5 bases between the germline ends. Germline V gene sequence: CDR1 MNHEY, CDR2 SMNVEV (reference sequence). The CDR3 is 11 residues long.

The chain joins TRBV12-3 or TRBV12-4 to TRBJ2-5; D unclear. V dropped 8 bases and J dropped 1 base, with 14 bases sitting between them. This CDR3 region has 14 residues. As DNA, the CDR3 is TGTGCCAGCGGGGATAGAAGTATCCAAGAGACCCAGTACTTC. This codes for CASGDRSIQETQYF.

This clonotype was recorded at least ten times. The chain carries TRBV10-3 and TRBJ2-3; 9 bases match TRBD2. V was pared by 3 bases and J by 0 bases, with 4 bases of the junction left unmatched. The length of the CDR3 is 16 residues. In germline, CDR1 is ENHRY, CDR2 SYGVKD. CDR3 nucleotide sequence: TGTGCCATCAGTGACCAAACTAGCGGGAGCACAGATACGCAGTATTTT. This codes for CAISDQTSGSTDTQYF.

The chain carries TRBV4-2 and TRBJ2-3; tentatively, D is TRBD2 (6 bases). Trimming pared 4 bases from V and 0 bases from J, leaving 14 bases between. CDR3 size: 16 residues. Germline values: CDR1 LGHNA, CDR2 YNFKEQ. Written as DNA, the CDR3 is TGTGCCAGCAGCCGCCAAGTGGCGGGGAGCACAGATACGCAGTATTTT. Translation: CASSRQVAGSTDTQYF.

The rearrangement links TRBV30 to TRBJ2-1, with 13 positions matching TRBD2. The CDR3 runs 15 residues. CDR1 and CDR2 from the germline V gene are GTSNPN and SVGIG (reference sequence). CDR3 sequence reads: CARTSGGLVYNEQFF. The CDR3 bases are TGTGCGAGGACTAGCGGGGGCCTCGTCTACAATGAGCAGTTCTTC.

The rearrangement uses TRBV28 and TRBJ2-4; tentatively, D is TRBD2 (6 bases). The J call is in doubt because the DNA end fits TRBJ2-5 better. Germline V CDR1 and CDR2: MDHEN, SYDVKM. The CDR3 sequence is 15 residues long. In DNA, the CDR3 is TGTGCCAGCAGTTTTCAGGAGGGATCCTTAGAGACCCAGTACTTC. This codes for CASSFQEGSLETQYF.

In DNA form, the CDR3 reads TGTGCCAGTTCATCCGGGGAAGGGGGCTATGGCTACACCTTC. Amino acids: CASSSGEGGYGYTF. The chain carries TRBV2 and TRBJ1-2, with D possibly matching TRBD1 (6 bases). Germline CDR1 is SNHLY and CDR2 is FYNNEI. With 9 bases removed from V and 4 bases from J, the gap between germline ends came to 18 bases. The CDR3 runs to 14 residues.

This chain connects TRBV2 to TRBJ1-2, with 7 bases identical to TRBD1. The germline V gene encodes CDR1 SNHLY and CDR2 FYNNEI. The CDR3 runs 16 residues. V was clipped by 7 bases and J by 5 bases; unmatched bases: 16. The CDR3 sequence is CASTKAPRQGAYGYTF. In DNA, the CDR3 is TGTGCCAGCACCAAAGCCCCCCGACAGGGCGCTTATGGCTACACCTTC.

The table lists this clonotype with a few counts. This chain joins TRBV6-6 and TRBJ2-7; 7 nucleotides align to TRBD1. The junction had 4 bases not matched to a gene; V was cut back by 5 bases and J by 6 bases. The V gene's germline CDR1 is MNHNY and CDR2 SVGAGI (reference sequence). This CDR3 spans 12 amino acids. CDR3 sequence (DNA): TGTGCCAGCAGTACCCCAGGGGGCGAGCAGTACTTC. Protein product: CASSTPGGEQYF.

The rearrangement links TRBV6-5 to TRBJ1-6, with D perhaps matching TRBD1 (6 bases). Germline V CDR1 and CDR2: MNHEY, SVGAGI. V shed 4 bases and J shed 0 bases, with 13 bases lying between them. The CDR3 sequence is 17 residues long. The CDR3 reads CASSSGHRSSYNSPLHF. CDR3 nucleotides: TGTGCCAGCAGTTCGGGACATCGAAGCTCCTATAATTCACCCCTCCACTTT.

The genes are TRBV7-8 and TRBJ2-7; D tentatively fits TRBD1 or TRBD2 (5 bases each). The J call is in doubt because the DNA end fits TRBJ2-5 better. The CDR3 has 17 amino acids. Looked up from germline, CDR1 is SGHVS and CDR2 is FQNEAQ. DNA of the CDR3: TGTGCCAGCAGCCCGAACTTAGAGGGGCAAGGGTTGGAGACCCAGTACTTC. This codes for CASSPNLEGQGLETQYF.

The CDR3 protein is CSAGTTRDTEAFF. DNA for the CDR3: TGCAGTGCTGGAACAACTAGGGACACTGAAGCTTTCTTT. This chain connects TRBV20-1 to TRBJ1-1; unclear D gene. The CDR3 loop spans 13 amino acids. Trimming cost V 5 bases and J 3 bases, with 13 bases left between them. Germline V gene lookup returns CDR1 DFQATT and CDR2 SNEGSKA (reference sequence).

The chain links TRBV9 to TRBJ1-4; D not resolved. There are 13 residues in the CDR3. Looked up from germline, CDR1 is SGDLS and CDR2 is YYNGEE. V was trimmed by 2 bases and J by 6 bases, leaving 8 bases between them. CDR3 region: CASSVGEDEKLFF. CDR3 DNA sequence: TGTGCCAGCAGCGTCGGGGAGGATGAAAAACTGTTTTTT.

The chain couples TRBV5-1 to TRBJ2-1, with D perhaps matching TRBD1 (5 bases). The ends were cut back, 9 bases at V and 1 base at J, with 20 bases in the middle. This CDR3 is 16 amino acids long. CDR1 and CDR2 (germline): SGHRS, YFSETQ. CDR3 bases: TGCGCCACCGCAGGGTCGTGGGAAAGGTCCTACAATGAGCAGTTCTTC. Translation: CATAGSWERSYNEQFF.

This chain joins TRBV9 and TRBJ2-3; perhaps D is TRBD1 or TRBD2 (6 bases each). Per germline, CDR1 SGDLS and CDR2 YYNGEE. The CDR3 length is 14 residues. Trimming took 4 bases from V and 5 from J, leaving 14 bases between them. The CDR3 spells CASSPRGPLDTQYF. The CDR3 nucleotides read TGTGCCAGCAGCCCCCGGGGGCCCCTAGATACGCAGTATTTT. Full variable domain (outside the CDR3, taken from reference TRBV9 and TRBJ2-3): DSGVTQTPKHLITATGQRVTLRCSPRSGDLSVYWYQQSLDQGLQFLIQYYNGEERAKGNILERFSAQQFPDLHSELNLSSLELGDSALYFCASSPRGPLDTQYFGPGTRLTVL.

V usage is TRBV12-3 or TRBV12-4 and J usage is TRBJ1-1; D is unclear. The CDR3 covers 14 residues. V lost 4 bases and J 1 base, leaving 10 bases between the germline ends. CDR3 loop: CASSWRAQNTEAFF. The CDR3 DNA is TGTGCCAGCAGTTGGAGAGCCCAGAACACTGAAGCTTTCTTT.

Of note for this clonotype: A junction end diverges from the germline sequence, so it may reflect a read error. The chain is built from TRBV20-1 and TRBJ1-2; the match to TRBD1 covers 10 bases. CDR1 DFQATT and CDR2 SNEGSKA come from the germline V gene (reference sequence). This CDR3 comprises 14 residues. CDR3 sequence reads: CSAIRQGANYGHTF. For the CDR3, the DNA is TGCAGTGCTATTAGACAGGGGGCTAACTATGGCCACACCTTC.

The chain recombines TRBV6-2 or TRBV6-3 with TRBJ2-3; 9 bases match TRBD2. The V and J ends lost 0 bases and 5 bases, in that order; junction bases with no gene match: 12. The CDR3 contains 18 residues. Germline CDR1 MNHEY, CDR2 SVGEGT. CDR3 amino acids: CASSYSTTLAGSEDTQYF. The DNA for the CDR3 is TGTGCCAGCAGTTACTCGACGACTCTAGCGGGGTCTGAAGATACGCAGTATTTT.